The clone carrying this T cell receptor beta chain was recorded many times. Its antigen remains unidentified. This specimen belongs to a study of CD8 T cells in ankylosing spondylitis. Findings and limits, study-wide: The authors reported significant enrichment of disease-linked clones in matched ankylosing spondylitis synovial fluid.

From the 5' RACE reads, TCRdb called clonotypes with MiXCR, one entry per CDR3 protein. Of fewer than 250,000 distinct CDR3 sequences listed, roughly a tenth are singletons. Germline V gene sequence: CDR1 GTSNPN, CDR2 SVGIG (reference sequence). V was clipped by 2 bases and J by 4 bases, with 13 bases between them. The length of the CDR3 is 14 residues. The receptor was derived from a male donor with ankylosing spondylitis or in good health (not recorded which). The chain employs TRBV30 and TRBJ2-3; D is undetermined. The material sequenced was blood, either unsorted or a sorted T cell fraction (not recorded which). Here the CDR3 DNA reads TGTGCCTGGAGTCCTAGTGGGAACTCAGATACGCAGTATTTT. Protein sequence: CAWSPSGNSDTQYF. Variable domain in full (rest from reference TRBV30 and TRBJ2-3): SQTIHQWPATLVQPVGSPLSLECTVEGTSNPNLYWYRQAAGRGLQLLFYSVGIGQISSEVPQNLSASRPQDRQFILSSKKLLLSDSGFYLCAWSPSGNSDTQYFGPGTRLTVL.